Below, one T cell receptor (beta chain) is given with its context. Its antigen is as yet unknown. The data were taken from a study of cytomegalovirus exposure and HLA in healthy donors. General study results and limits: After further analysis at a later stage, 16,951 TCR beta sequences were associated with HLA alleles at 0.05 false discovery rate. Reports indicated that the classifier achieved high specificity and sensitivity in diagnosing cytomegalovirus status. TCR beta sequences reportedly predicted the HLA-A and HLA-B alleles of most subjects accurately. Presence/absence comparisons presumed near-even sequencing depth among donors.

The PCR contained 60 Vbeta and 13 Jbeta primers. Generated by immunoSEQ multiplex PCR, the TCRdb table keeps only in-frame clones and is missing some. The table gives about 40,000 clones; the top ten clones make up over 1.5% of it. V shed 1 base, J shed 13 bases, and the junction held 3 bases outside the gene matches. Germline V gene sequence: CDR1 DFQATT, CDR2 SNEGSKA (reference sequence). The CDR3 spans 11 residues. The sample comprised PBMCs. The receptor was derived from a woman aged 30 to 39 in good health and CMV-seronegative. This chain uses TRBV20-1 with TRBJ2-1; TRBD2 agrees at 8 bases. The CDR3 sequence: CSARVGLAQFF. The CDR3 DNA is TGCAGTGCTAGAGTAGGACTAGCTCAGTTCTTC.